The TCR beta chain under discussion was sequenced for a study of OX40 agonist ivuxolimab in advanced cancers. Broadly, across the study: Ivuxolimab, which targeted the costimulatory receptor OX40 (CD134), was an agonistic, fully human IgG2 monoclonal antibody. Intravenous ivuxolimab was administered to patients every 2 weeks at six dose levels: 0.01, 0.1, 0.3, 1.5, 3 and 10 mg/kg. Of the roughly 54 dose-escalation patients, hepatocellular carcinoma was present in about 20, melanoma in roughly 15, renal cell carcinoma in 9 and head and neck cancer in 9. The dose-escalation cohort was about 87% male with a mean age of roughly 62 years, ranging from roughly 20 to 80. Prior anti-PD-1, anti-PD-L1 or anti-CTLA-4 therapy was permitted, and checkpoint inhibitors had been received by more than 35% of dose-escalation patients. Partial responses occurred in three dose-escalation patients: two with cutaneous melanoma and one with hepatocellular carcinoma. The point of sequencing TCRbeta in the periphery was to test whether ivuxolimab changed TCR sequence diversity and drove clonal T-cell expansion. The paper describes the monotherapy dose-escalation part (N ≈ 52 patients) of the phase I trial of ivuxolimab.

Study-wide findings and limitations: Low levels of normalized T-cell clonal expansion were also seen in some patients who did not respond. Which antigens the clonally expanded peripheral T cells were specific for was not determined. After ivuxolimab, expanded clones were on average more numerous among CD8+ T cells than among CD4+ T cells. In partial responders in the 0.1-3.0 mg/kg groups, normalized peripheral clonal expansion was found to be among the lowest, especially among CD8+ T cells. At doses of 0.1 to 3.0 mg/kg, clonal expansion of both CD4+ and CD8+ blood T cells was observed from baseline to week 6.

Patients with autoimmune disease history or receiving systemic immunosuppression were excluded from the trial. Peripheral blood for TCR sequencing was collected from all dose cohorts at baseline, on cycle 4 day 1, and on cycle 7 day 1. Samples came from an open-label, multicenter, first-in-human phase I dose-escalation trial of ivuxolimab. Adults with locally advanced or metastatic head and neck squamous cell, hepatocellular, melanoma or renal cell carcinoma were enrolled in the trial. CD4+ and CD8+ T cells were sorted separately from peripheral blood before TCR sequencing. CDR1 and CDR2 (KGHSY, FQNENV) derive from the germline V gene. From its cysteine to its phenylalanine, the CDR3 spans 14 amino acids. Left in the record is the CDR3 DNA by itself, 42 bases read in frame from the first base. Trimming removed 3 bases from V and 2 bases from J, leaving 11 bases between the germline ends. This clone appeared a single time. Its antigen remains undetermined. Per-base qualities were not stored, and no clone one base away is much larger.

For sequencing of the TCRbeta CDR3 region, genomic DNA was extracted from the sorted cells. The immunoSEQ Assay was used to sequence the TCRbeta CDR3 regions. In its TCRdb copy, this immuneACCESS table keeps in-frame sequences only and misses some clones. Where compared with another copy, unresolved V genes explain less than half of these, and the others have no known cause. Here the sample has 30,000 or so clones; approximately 90% occur a single time. 26% of the sample belongs to the ten largest clones. This sequence was found in an adult with an advanced solid tumor such as melanoma, head and neck, liver or kidney cancer. Recombination linked TRBV16 to TRBJ2-7, with no D gene named confidently. The sequenced sample was CD4+ or CD8+ T cells sorted from blood, obtained in a trial of the OX40 agonist ivuxolimab. CDR3 sequence: CASSQKAFAYEQYF. The sequenced DNA: TGTGCCAGCAGCCAGAAGGCCTTCGCCTACGAGCAGTACTTC.